What follows describes a single T cell receptor beta chain. Its target is not known. This sample was taken from a study of T cells in Graves' hyperthyroidism and ophthalmopathy. Regarding the study as a whole: Most thyroid clonotypes expanded above 0.001 were also detected in blood. Ophthalmopathy, which appeared later, was predicted by the model a median roughly 6.4 months before onset. The authors' 13 V-J model separated ophthalmopathy from stable hyperthyroidism.

Amplification targeted TCR beta CDR3 regions from RNA transcripts. With the HTBI primer set, the TCR CDR3 went through a first round of RT-PCR. TCRdb passed the multiplex PCR reads through MiXCR, listing each CDR3 protein once. This sample carries approximately 560,000 distinct CDR3 sequences, under 60% of them seen once, and the ten largest clones take roughly 8.2%. Germline CDR1 LNHNV, CDR2 YYDKDF (reference sequence). The junction had 10 bases not matched to a gene; V was cut back by 3 bases and J by 3 bases. CDR3 length: 17 residues. Diagnosis rested on symptoms, serum thyroxine and TRAb, thyroid ultrasound, and orbital computed tomography.

The sample was peripheral blood or thyroid tissue (not recorded which). The chain couples TRBV15 to TRBJ2-7; TRBD1 matches at 11 bases. The source of this sequence is a woman between 18 and 29 years old with Graves' hyperthyroidism. CDR3 DNA: TGTGCCACCAGCAGTGGCTCCACCGGGACAGGGGGCTACGAGCAGTACTTC. Translating gives CATSSGSTGTGGYEQYF.